This T cell receptor beta chain was captured by sequencing in a study of cytomegalovirus exposure and HLA in healthy donors (dated by TCRdb to 2015 to 2018). Describing the broader study: In an earlier analysis of 587 of the donors, 276 Gb of sequence data and some 120 million unique TCR beta sequences from approximately 180 million T cells were reported. About 300 gigabases of sequencing data and 70 million to 85 million unique TCR sequences were included in an early release covering around 600 HLA-typed donors. Of the approximately 400 genotyped donors, 65% to 90% fell in the genetic ancestry cluster associated with self-reported Caucasian donors. The study was designed to test whether signatures of past pathogen exposure could be identified by cataloging public T cell receptors. The T cell repertoires of under 750 subjects were profiled by immunosequencing and related to cytomegalovirus serostatus. Along with the approximately 700-subject first cohort, a separate validation cohort of approximately 110 different subjects was used. The study combined high-throughput TCR immunosequencing, statistical association of individual TCRs with disease status, and machine learning to predict cytomegalovirus infection status. To study patterns of TCR occurrence, a later analysis re-analyzed previously published TCR beta repertoires from around 670 donors and added high-resolution HLA genotyping. In the later analysis, no new phenotypic data were used to find candidate immune exposures; instead, reliance was placed on TCR beta sequences and their occurrence across donors. To decide whether each TCR beta V gene segment behaved as functional or pseudogenic, an earlier analysis of approximately 590 of the donors relied on high-throughput TCR beta sequencing. Donor age, sex, ethnicity and CMV serostatus were compiled together with the repertoire data. Genome-wide SNP genotypes for about three fifths of the roughly 700 donors were used in a later genetic analysis, which treated that subset as a discovery cohort. Every discovery cohort repertoire had been produced on one sequencing platform. Both class I and class II loci were covered by HLA typing, at four-digit resolution. The number of typed donors differed by locus: about 620-640 for A, B, C, DRB1 and DQB1; some 500 for DQA1; approximately 600 for DPA1; and 400 to 480 for DPB1. Roughly 5 DR-DQ haplotypes were handled as single units for association and clustering, since linkage in the cohort was strong. Among around 400 genotyped donors of the cohort, an average of approximately 240,000 unique TCR beta nucleotide sequences were sequenced per donor, around 20% of them non-productive.

The library was prepared using the immunoSEQ multiplex PCR assay. A mixture of 60 forward primers for TCR Vbeta segments and 13 reverse primers for TCR Jbeta segments was used in the multiplex PCR. The CDR3 region of rearranged TCR beta genes was amplified from genomic DNA with a multiplex PCR assay. Amplified TCR beta libraries were sequenced as 87-base-pair reads on the Illumina HiSeq System. As for how the authors treated the data: In a later analysis, 80 million or so unique TCR beta chains were counted across the roughly 610 repertoires, and approximately 11 million of these chains were shared by at least two donors. Raw reads were error-corrected and collapsed into unique sequences with a nearest-neighbor algorithm that merged closely related sequences to remove PCR and sequencing errors. CDR3 sequences were aligned to IMGT reference sequences to assign V, D and J gene segments. Each retained sequence needed at least a six-nucleotide match to both a V gene segment and a J gene segment. Rearrangements were classified as productive when the CDR3 lacked stop codons and remained in frame with V and J, and all other rearrangements were classified as non-productive. CDR3 was defined by IMGT convention, running from the second conserved V-encoded cysteine to the conserved J-encoded phenylalanine. The earlier analysis of about 500 of the donors excluded sequences that lacked an unambiguous match to a single V gene segment. In an earlier analysis of roughly 600 of the donors, a V segment was called functional when productive rearrangements were above 56.7%, and segregating when the standard deviation between donors exceeded 5%. A statistical classification framework was developed to diagnose cytomegalovirus status using the catalog of TCR beta chain sequences. V and J gene assignment, in a later analysis, came from comparing TCR nucleotide sequences with IMGT/GENE-DB human TR gene sequences. The TCRdist pipeline was used in a later analysis to assign CDR3 sequences and most-parsimonious VDJ recombination scenarios. In a later analysis, each TCR beta chain was defined by its CDR3 amino acid sequence together with its V-gene family, and reads lacking a unique V-gene family were excluded. As a way to deal with suspected cross-contamination and a sequencing artifact, a later analysis dropped roughly 620 nucleotide sequences that were highly shared and had low generation probability. In a later analysis, a clonal expansion index was calculated for each public chain from normalized within-repertoire ranks of inferred template counts. In a later analysis, generation probabilities were computed with a VDJ recombination model fitted to out-of-frame rearrangements, and the resulting probabilities were checked against IGoR. A later analysis scored TCR-TCR, TCR-HLA and TCR-CMV co-occurrence with hypergeometric tests, applying a repertoire-size bias correction to TCR pairs. To estimate false discovery rates, a later analysis permuted the HLA or CMV assignments 20 times. In a later analysis, co-occurring TCRs were grouped using DBSCAN, and TCRdist sequence similarity was added for clustering within HLA-allele-positive subsets. For co-occurrence clustering, repertoires with fewer than 30,000 or more than 120,000 public chains were excluded, along with roughly 5 repertoires with anomalous nucleotide sharing. Imported from immuneACCESS, the table was reduced by TCRdb to in-frame sequences with V and J called. These copies leave out some clones; in studies compared against another copy, an unresolved V gene accounts for under half, and the cause of the remainder is not known. D and trimming were read from the DNA, whereas the V and J calls and clone size are those reported in that table. The sample table contains about 110,000 clones; only one count was recorded for roughly 80% of them. Around 5% of the sample is in the top ten clones.

In total, approximately 610 healthy bone marrow donors made up the cohort. Cohort members were all nominally healthy when sampled, although unrecorded immune exposures were likely present. The donor tested CMV seropositive, placing the donor among the 289 seropositive members of the cohort. Every donor gave a peripheral blood sample, and the peripheral blood mononuclear cells from that sample were used for TCR beta sequencing. The Qiagen DNeasy Blood Extraction Kit was used to extract genomic DNA from the blood cell samples. Based on the germline V gene, the CDR1 and CDR2 sequences are SGHTA and FQGNSA. Cut back by 3 bases and 0 bases, the V and J ends lie 12 bases apart. Including the terminal cysteine and phenylalanine, the CDR3 comprises 15 residues. This entry keeps only the CDR3 DNA: 45 bases, framed from base 1. With respect to this clone: There is no known antigen for this receptor. One base away there is no much larger clone; base qualities are not given.

General study outcomes and caveats: A total of fewer than 200 TCR beta chains were listed by the study as associated with cytomegalovirus. According to the authors, the approach could potentially be generalized to other disease states and immunological phenotypes. In a later analysis, most CMV-associated TCR beta chains were found to appear HLA-restricted, with HLA associations seemingly driven largely by CMV exposure. Several of the top co-occurrence clusters appeared to be linked to parvovirus B19, influenza, CMV and Epstein-Barr virus, according to a later analysis. Most TCR sequences were seen in very few donors, while some public TCRs were found in many individuals. Assigning TCR associations to individual alleles was difficult when HLA alleles, especially DR and DQ, strongly co-occurred. Because HLA typing was missing for some donors at each locus, association tests included only the typed subset. In an earlier analysis of around 600 of the donors, most TCR beta V segments appeared in productive rearrangements about 90% or about 30% of the time, broadly matching IMGT annotations. The 87-base-pair reads could not distinguish some IMGT-functional V segments, including TRBV6-2 and TRBV6-3, so those segments were excluded. A later genetic analysis reported fewer N-insertions in productive TCRs among donors in an Asian-associated ancestry cluster than the 666-donor mean. Only TCR beta chains were sequenced in this cohort, and the absence of alpha or paired-chain data limited detectable features. For the cohort, immune exposure information was limited to CMV serostatus. According to a later analysis, TCR association rates differed among HLA loci, with DRB1 alleles showing the most associated TCRs and HLA-C alleles showing the fewest. A further reported finding was that TCR beta sequences accurately predicted the HLA-A and HLA-B alleles for most subjects in the first cohort. The earlier analysis of fewer than 750 of the donors excluded about 16 rarely observed V segments, including chromosome 9 orphons, because counts were too low. An association between a missense DCLRE1C variant and V-gene and J-gene trimming of TCR beta chains was found in a later genetic analysis and replicated in an independent cohort. Linkage disequilibrium might explain the correlated functional status among segregating V segments, but an unknown experimental factor could not be ruled out. A group of highly shared sequence variants was considered likely to be a technical artifact of the sequencing pipeline. In vitro tests confirmed that a few of the cytomegalovirus-associated TCR beta chains recognize cytomegalovirus antigens. A later analysis found that HLA-associated TCR beta chains were more clonally expanded and had lower generation probabilities than equally common non-associated chains. Roughly uniform sequencing depth across donors was assumed in presence/absence analyses, although this assumption may not hold. The classifier was reported to diagnose cytomegalovirus status with high specificity and sensitivity in both the original and validation cohorts. A later analysis associated 17,000 or so TCR beta sequences with specific HLA alleles at a false discovery rate of 0.05.

This receptor was taken from a female donor in good health and CMV-seropositive. The specimen sequenced was PBMCs. The chain uses TRBV7-2 and TRBJ2-7; the D gene is perhaps TRBD2, on 5 matching bases. The encoded CDR3 is CASSFLLGSSYEQYF. At the DNA level, the sequence is TGTGCCAGCAGCTTCTTACTGGGGAGCTCCTACGAGCAGTACTTC.